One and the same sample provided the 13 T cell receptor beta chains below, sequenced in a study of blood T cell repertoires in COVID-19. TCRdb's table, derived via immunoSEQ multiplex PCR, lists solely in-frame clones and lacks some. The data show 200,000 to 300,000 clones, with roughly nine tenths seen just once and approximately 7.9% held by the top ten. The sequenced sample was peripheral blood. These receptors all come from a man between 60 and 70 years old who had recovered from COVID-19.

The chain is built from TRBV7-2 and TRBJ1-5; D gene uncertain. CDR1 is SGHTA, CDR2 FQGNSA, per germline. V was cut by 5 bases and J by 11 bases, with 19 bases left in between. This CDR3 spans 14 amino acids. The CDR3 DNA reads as TGTGCCAGCAGCCTGACCCGGGAGGGAGGGACCCAGCATTTT. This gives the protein CASSLTREGGTQHF.

The CDR3 sequence: CASSPQAYGMRETQYF. CDR3 coding DNA: TGTGCCAGCTCACCGCAAGCGTATGGTATGAGGGAGACCCAGTACTTC. The chain has TRBV18 and TRBJ2-5; D unresolved. The CDR3 sequence is 16 residues long. Per the germline V gene, CDR1 is KGHSH and CDR2 is LQKENI. Trimming stripped 3 bases from V and 5 bases from J, with 19 bases between.

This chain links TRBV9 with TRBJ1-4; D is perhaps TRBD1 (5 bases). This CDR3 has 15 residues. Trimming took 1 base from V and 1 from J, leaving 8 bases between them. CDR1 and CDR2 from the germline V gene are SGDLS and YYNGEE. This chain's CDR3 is CASSVQGLTNEKLFF. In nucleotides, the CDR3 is TGTGCCAGCAGCGTACAGGGCCTAACTAATGAAAAACTGTTTTTT.

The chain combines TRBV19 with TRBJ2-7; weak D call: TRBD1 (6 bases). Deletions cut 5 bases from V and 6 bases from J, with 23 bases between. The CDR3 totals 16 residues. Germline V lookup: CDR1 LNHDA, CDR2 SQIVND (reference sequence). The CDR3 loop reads CASSSTFLSGEGEQYF. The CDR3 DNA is TGTGCCAGTAGTTCAACGTTCCTATCAGGGGAAGGCGAGCAGTACTTC.

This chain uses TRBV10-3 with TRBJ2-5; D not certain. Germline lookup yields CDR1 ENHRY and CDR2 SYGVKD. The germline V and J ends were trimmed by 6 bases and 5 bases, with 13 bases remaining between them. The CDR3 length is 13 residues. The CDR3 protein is CAIRPTSRETQYF. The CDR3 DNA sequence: TGTGCCATCAGGCCCACTTCTCGCGAGACCCAGTACTTC.

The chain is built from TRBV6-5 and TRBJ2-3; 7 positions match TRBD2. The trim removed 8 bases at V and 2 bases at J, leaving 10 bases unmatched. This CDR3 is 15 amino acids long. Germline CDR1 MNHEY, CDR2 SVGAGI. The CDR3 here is CASRGGEGYTDTQYF. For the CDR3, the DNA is TGTGCCAGCCGGGGCGGGGAGGGGTACACAGATACGCAGTATTTT.

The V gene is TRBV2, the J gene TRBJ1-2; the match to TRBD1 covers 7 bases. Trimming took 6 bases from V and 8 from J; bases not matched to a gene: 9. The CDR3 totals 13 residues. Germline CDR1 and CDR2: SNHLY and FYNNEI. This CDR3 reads CASSVTGRRGYTF. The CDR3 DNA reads TGTGCCAGCAGCGTGACAGGGAGGAGAGGCTACACCTTC.

The CDR3 nucleotides read TGTGCCAGCAGAGCGACAGGGACCGGGGAGCTGTTTTTT. As protein: CASRATGTGELFF. The J gene is TRBJ2-2, the V gene TRBV6-5, with 7 bases fitting TRBD1. Trimming at V came to 6 bases and at J to 5 bases, leaving 3 bases not matched to a gene. The CDR3 spans 13 residues. Germline-derived CDR1 and CDR2 are MNHEY and SVGAGI.

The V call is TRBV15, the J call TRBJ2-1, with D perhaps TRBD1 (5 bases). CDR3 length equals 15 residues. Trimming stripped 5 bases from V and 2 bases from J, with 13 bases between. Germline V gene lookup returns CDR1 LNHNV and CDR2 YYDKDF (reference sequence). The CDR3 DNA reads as TGTGCCACCAGCGCTCGCAGGGATACCTACAATGAGCAGTTCTTC. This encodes CATSARRDTYNEQFF.

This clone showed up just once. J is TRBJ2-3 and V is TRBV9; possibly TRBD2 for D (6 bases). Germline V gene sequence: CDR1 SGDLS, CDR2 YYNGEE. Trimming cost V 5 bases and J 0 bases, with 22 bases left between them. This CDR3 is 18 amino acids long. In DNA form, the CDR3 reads TGTGCCAGCAGAAATACTGGGACTGGCTCCAGGAGCACAGATACGCAGTATTTT. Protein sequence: CASRNTGTGSRSTDTQYF.

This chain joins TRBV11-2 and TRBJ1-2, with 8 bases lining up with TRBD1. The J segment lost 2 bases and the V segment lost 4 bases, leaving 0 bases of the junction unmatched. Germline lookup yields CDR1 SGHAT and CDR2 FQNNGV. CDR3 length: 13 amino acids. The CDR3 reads CASSWDRNYGYTF. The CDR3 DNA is TGTGCCAGCAGCTGGGACAGGAACTATGGCTACACCTTC.

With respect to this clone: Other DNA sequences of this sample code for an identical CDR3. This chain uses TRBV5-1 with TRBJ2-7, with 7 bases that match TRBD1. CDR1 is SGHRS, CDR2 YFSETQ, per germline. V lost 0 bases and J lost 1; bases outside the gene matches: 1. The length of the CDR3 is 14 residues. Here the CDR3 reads CASSLGDRSYEQYF. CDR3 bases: TGCGCCAGCAGCTTGGGGGACAGATCCTACGAGCAGTACTTC. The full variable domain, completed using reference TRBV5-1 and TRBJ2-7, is KAGVTQTPRYLIKTRGQQVTLSCSPISGHRSVSWYQQTPGQGLQFLFEYFSETQRNKGNFPGRFSGRQFSNSRSEMNVSTLELGDSALYLCASSLGDRSYEQYFGPGTRLTVT.

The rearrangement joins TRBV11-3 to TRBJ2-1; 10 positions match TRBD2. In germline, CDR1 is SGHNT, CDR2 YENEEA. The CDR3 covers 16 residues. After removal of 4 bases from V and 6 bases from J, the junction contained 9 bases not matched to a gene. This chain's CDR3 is CASSSYSGTSVNEQFF. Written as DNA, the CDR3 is TGTGCCAGCAGCTCATATTCCGGGACTAGCGTCAATGAGCAGTTCTTC.